The 27 T cell receptor beta chains presented below share a single source sample, sequenced in a study of post-analysis software for immune sequencing data. Unique molecular identifiers were built into the TCR beta cDNA libraries. Each CDR3 protein is one row after TCRdb ran MiXCR on the PCR reads. This table holds about half a million distinct CDR3 sequences, 34% found once. The study, taken as a whole, reports: When patients were compared with controls, four or five TRBV segments were more frequent, TRBV5-6, TRBV5-1 and TRBV20-1 among them.

Their antigens are not known. The sample comprised blood. The receptor source for this set is a girl aged 2-17 years with multiple sclerosis.

This chain uses TRBV7-2 with TRBJ2-1; TRBD2 matches at 8 bases. The DNA matches TRBJ2-7 better at its end, which makes the J call doubtful. The CDR3 consists of 16 residues. Per the germline V gene, CDR1 is SGHTA and CDR2 is FQGNSA. This chain's CDR3 is CASSGRGAGDYNEQYF. The CDR3 coding sequence is TGTGCCAGCAGTGGCCGAGGAGCGGGAGACTACAATGAGCAGTACTTC.

This clonotype was counted between two and nine times. The chain employs TRBV20-1 and TRBJ2-7, with TRBD2 matching over 7 bases. Germline-derived CDR1 and CDR2 are DFQATT and SNEGSKA (reference sequence). The junction had 13 bases not matched to a gene; V was cut back by 6 bases and J by 2 bases. The CDR3 runs 15 residues. The CDR3, as DNA: TGCAGTGCCCCGGGGGGAGGGGCCCTAGCCTACGAGCAGTACTTC. This sequence encodes CSAPGGGALAYEQYF.

This clonotype was seen a handful of times. J is TRBJ2-3 and V is TRBV10-3, with TRBD2 as a possible D gene (6 bases). In germline, CDR1 is ENHRY, CDR2 SYGVKD. The CDR3 has 17 amino acids. V was clipped by 10 bases and J by 0 bases, with 23 bases between them. The CDR3 DNA sequence: TGTGCCAGCGCCGTAGCGGCGAAATCACTGAGCACAGATACGCAGTATTTT. Translation gives CASAVAAKSLSTDTQYF.

There are many counts of this clonotype. This chain uses TRBV7-2 with TRBJ2-7; no definite D call. Per the germline V gene, CDR1 is SGHTA and CDR2 is FQGNSA. The V end lost 5 bases, the J end lost 5 bases, and 13 bases lay between the germline ends. The CDR3 has 13 amino acids. DNA of the CDR3: TGTGCCAGCAGCCCAGGATACGGCGACGAGCAGTACTTC. Amino acids: CASSPGYGDEQYF.

The V call is TRBV11-2, the J call TRBJ1-2; 7 bases map to TRBD1. In germline, CDR1 is SGHAT, CDR2 FQNNGV. The CDR3 has 12 amino acids. With V trimmed by 11 bases and J by 1 base, 4 bases remained unmatched. In DNA, the CDR3 is TGTGCCTCGGGACAGTTTAACTATGGCTACACCTTC. This gives the protein CASGQFNYGYTF.

The rearrangement uses TRBV28 and TRBJ2-1; the match to TRBD1 covers 9 bases. V gave up 6 bases and J gave up 2 bases; unmatched junction bases: 8. CDR3 length: 16 residues. CDR1 and CDR2 from the germline V gene are MDHEN and SYDVKM. CDR3 sequence: CASREDRGSPYNEQFF. The CDR3 DNA reads TGTGCCAGCAGGGAAGACAGGGGGAGCCCCTACAATGAGCAGTTCTTC.

The rearrangement joins TRBV14 to TRBJ2-3; D perhaps matches TRBD2 (6 bases). The CDR3 runs 16 residues. Trimming cost V 3 bases and J 2 bases, with 15 bases left between them. The germline gives CDR1 SGHDN, CDR2 FVKESK. The CDR3 DNA follows: TGTGCCAGCAGCCAGCGGGACTCTCTGAACACAGATACGCAGTATTTT. It translates to CASSQRDSLNTDTQYF.

This clonotype has more than one count but fewer than ten. In nucleotides, the CDR3 is TGTGCCAGCAGCCCGGACAGCCGAATAAACTATGGCTACACCTTC. Protein: CASSPDSRINYGYTF. The V gene is TRBV12-3 or TRBV12-4, the J gene TRBJ1-2; D is possibly TRBD1 (6 bases). V was pared by 6 bases and J by 2 bases, with 16 bases between. This CDR3 is 15 amino acids long.

This sequence joins TRBV12-3 or TRBV12-4 and TRBJ1-5, with D possibly TRBD1 on 5 matching bases. Trimming removed 3 bases from V and 6 bases from J, with 6 bases in between. CDR3 length: 12 amino acids. The CDR3, as DNA: TGTGCCAGCAGTTTGGGGGTTCAGCCCCAGCATTTT. Its protein product is CASSLGVQPQHF.

The rearrangement uses TRBV5-1 and TRBJ2-7, with TRBD1 as a possible D gene (6 bases). The CDR3 length is 13 residues. Trimming pared 7 bases from V and 7 bases from J, leaving 18 bases between. CDR1 and CDR2 (germline): SGHRS, YFSETQ. In DNA form, the CDR3 reads TGCGCCAGCGCTGGAACAGGGTTTGGGGAGCAGTACTTC. Residues: CASAGTGFGEQYF. The complete variable domain, with remaining parts taken from reference TRBV5-1 and TRBJ2-7, reads KAGVTQTPRYLIKTRGQQVTLSCSPISGHRSVSWYQQTPGQGLQFLFEYFSETQRNKGNFPGRFSGRQFSNSRSEMNVSTLELGDSALYLCASAGTGFGEQYFGPGTRLTVT.

J is TRBJ1-2 and V is TRBV4-1; tentatively, D is TRBD1 (5 bases). The germline V and J ends were trimmed by 0 bases and 3 bases, with 14 bases remaining between them. This CDR3 is built from 16 residues. The germline V gene has CDR1 MGHRA and CDR2 YSYEKL. For the CDR3, the DNA is TGCGCCAGCAGCCAAGAGAGTCAGGGAGGGCACTATGGCTACACCTTC. Translating it yields CASSQESQGGHYGYTF.

This chain uses TRBV5-1 with TRBJ2-4; D possibly matches TRBD1 or TRBD2 (5 bases each). The DNA end lines up better with TRBJ2-7; the J call may be wrong. The CDR3 loop spans 14 amino acids. CDR1 SGHRS and CDR2 YFSETQ come from the germline V gene. The CDR3 spells CASRGEGVSYEQYF. As DNA, the CDR3 is TGCGCCAGCAGGGGGGAAGGGGTCTCCTACGAGCAGTACTTC.

The chain employs TRBV5-6 and TRBJ2-5; 9 bases are shared with TRBD1. The germline CDR1 and CDR2 sequences are SGHDT and YYEEEE. V lost 3 bases and J lost 11; bases outside the gene matches: 14. The CDR3 is 15 residues long. The CDR3 region is CASSSGDRVRNEQYF. CDR3 DNA sequence: TGTGCCAGCAGCTCGGGGGACAGGGTCAGGAATGAGCAGTACTTC.

This clonotype was detected a few times. V is TRBV7-9 and J is TRBJ2-1; no clear D. The germline V gene has CDR1 SEHNR and CDR2 FQNEAQ (reference sequence). V shed 3 bases and J shed 8 bases, with 5 bases lying between them. The CDR3 is 11 amino acids. The CDR3 sequence is CASSFQDEQFF. The CDR3 DNA reads as TGTGCCAGCAGCTTCCAGGATGAGCAGTTCTTC.

The chain is built from TRBV7-9 and TRBJ1-2; D uncertain. CDR3 length equals 14 residues. Trimming cost V 7 bases and J 0 bases, with 12 bases left between them. Germline V CDR1 and CDR2: SEHNR, FQNEAQ (reference sequence). The CDR3, as DNA: TGTGCCAGCACCCGAGGGAGTACTAACTATGGCTACACCTTC. It yields the protein CASTRGSTNYGYTF.

The table lists this clonotype with a count of one. The rearrangement uses TRBV2 and TRBJ1-5; maybe TRBD1 (6 bases). The CDR3 spans 15 residues. In germline, CDR1 is SNHLY, CDR2 FYNNEI. Trimming shortened V by 6 bases and J by 5 bases, and 17 bases separated the two germline ends. The CDR3 bases are TGTGCCAGCAGCCCACCGGGACACGGCGATCAGCCCCAGCATTTT. This translates into CASSPPGHGDQPQHF.

The sample holds one count of this clonotype. The chain recombines TRBV6-4 with TRBJ2-7; a weak D match, TRBD2 (6 bases). Per germline, CDR1 MRHNA and CDR2 SNTAGT. Between the trimmed V and J ends, which lost 5 bases and 0 bases, there was a span of 14 bases. The CDR3 consists of 15 residues. The chain's CDR3 is CASSKKRVRSYEQYF. Written as DNA, the CDR3 is TGTGCCAGCAGTAAAAAGCGGGTACGCTCCTACGAGCAGTACTTC.

The J gene is TRBJ2-3, the V gene TRBV20-1; unclear D gene. The V gene's germline CDR1 is DFQATT and CDR2 SNEGSKA (reference sequence). Deletions cut 5 bases from V and 2 bases from J, with 17 bases between. The CDR3 loop spans 15 amino acids. CDR3 loop: CSALAPKGTTDTQYF. CDR3 bases: TGCAGTGCTCTTGCTCCGAAGGGTACCACAGATACGCAGTATTTT.

The V gene is TRBV5-1, the J gene TRBJ2-7, with 8 bases identical to TRBD1. This CDR3 has 15 residues. V dropped 0 bases and J dropped 3; count of bases not matched to a gene: 5. Germline V gene sequence: CDR1 SGHRS, CDR2 YFSETQ. The CDR3 DNA is TGCGCCAGCAGCTTGGAGACAGGGGCTTTCTACGAGCAGTACTTC. The encoded protein is CASSLETGAFYEQYF.

This clonotype was detected only a few times. This chain uses TRBV20-1 with TRBJ1-2; 8 bases fit TRBD1. Losses at the gene ends were 5 bases for V and 5 bases for J; bases not matched to a gene: 19. CDR1 and CDR2 (germline): DFQATT, SNEGSKA (reference sequence). The CDR3 contains 17 residues. In nucleotides, the CDR3 is TGCAGTGCTCCGGCCGGGGACAGGCCGCCTGTAGCTTATGGCTACACCTTC. It specifies CSAPAGDRPPVAYGYTF.

CDR3 residues: CSARVSGGHQPQHF. For the CDR3, the DNA is TGCAGTGCTAGGGTCTCAGGGGGTCATCAGCCCCAGCATTTT. The chain employs TRBV20-1 and TRBJ1-5; 7 positions agree with TRBD1. With 3 bases clipped from V and 5 bases from J, the junction kept 7 bases outside the gene matches. The CDR3 spans 14 residues. Germline-derived CDR1 and CDR2 are DFQATT and SNEGSKA (reference sequence).

This chain links TRBV7-9 with TRBJ1-2; D may be TRBD1 (5 bases). CDR1 is SEHNR, CDR2 FQNEAQ, per germline (reference sequence). CDR3 length: 13 amino acids. The germline V and J ends were trimmed by 6 bases and 7 bases, with 15 bases remaining between them. The CDR3 here is CASSQALQAGYTF. Here the CDR3 DNA reads TGTGCCAGCAGTCAGGCCCTACAGGCTGGCTACACCTTC.

This clonotype was counted only a few times. The chain is built from TRBV11-1 and TRBJ2-7, with 9 bases fitting TRBD2. This CDR3 is 17 amino acids long. The germline CDR1 and CDR2 sequences are SGHAT and FQDESV (reference sequence). V lost 5 bases to trimming and J lost 3 bases; unmatched junction nucleotides: 14. CDR3 amino acids: CASSEGLPASGDYEQYF. CDR3 sequence (DNA): TGTGCCAGCAGCGAGGGGTTACCGGCTAGCGGGGACTACGAGCAGTACTTC.

The chain uses TRBV28 and TRBJ2-1; perhaps D is TRBD1 or TRBD2 (5 bases each). V lost 10 bases and J 7 bases, leaving 14 bases between the germline ends. The CDR3 totals 12 residues. Germline-derived CDR1 and CDR2 are MDHEN and SYDVKM. Written as DNA, the CDR3 is TGTGCCACCAAAGCCTGGGGGAATGAGCAGTTCTTC. As protein: CATKAWGNEQFF.

This clonotype was observed a few times. The chain has TRBV2 and TRBJ2-5; TRBD2 matches 12 bases. The CDR3 totals 19 residues. V lost 0 bases to trimming and J lost 2 bases; unmatched junction nucleotides: 10. Germline V gene lookup returns CDR1 SNHLY and CDR2 FYNNEI. The chain's CDR3 is CASSEALVLAGGQQETQYF. As DNA, the CDR3 is TGTGCCAGCAGTGAAGCGCTTGTACTAGCGGGGGGACAACAAGAGACCCAGTACTTC.

A single count supports this clonotype. V is TRBV12-3 or TRBV12-4 and J is TRBJ2-3; 7 positions match TRBD2. The CDR3 runs 16 residues. The V gene end was trimmed by 6 bases and the J gene end by 6 bases; junction bases not matched to a gene: 15. CDR3 loop: CASSQSGAWGGDTQYF. Written as DNA, the CDR3 is TGTGCCAGCAGCCAAAGCGGGGCATGGGGCGGTGATACGCAGTATTTT.

The V call is TRBV5-1, the J call TRBJ2-1; 8 bases agree with TRBD2. Germline assignment: CDR1 SGHRS and CDR2 YFSETQ. Trimming took 6 bases from V and 3 from J; bases not matched to a gene: 11. This CDR3 region has 16 residues. The CDR3 nucleotides read TGCGCCAGCAACCCCTTAGCGGGGACTCTCTACAATGAGCAGTTCTTC. Translating it yields CASNPLAGTLYNEQFF.